This TCR beta chain was found in a study of glioma-infiltrating T cells after dendritic cell vaccination. Study overall: Dendritic cell vaccination trial patients had either newly diagnosed or recurrent glioblastoma. Autologous tumor lysate-pulsed dendritic cell vaccination was given between 2003 and 2012. At biweekly intervals, patients got three intradermal dendritic cell vaccine injections.

Unmatched junction bases numbered 7, after V lost 5 bases and J lost 4 bases. The CDR3 runs to 14 residues. Germline CDR1 and CDR2: LNHDA and SQIVND (reference sequence). Assay: immunoSEQ multiplex PCR; the TCRdb copy retains only in-frame clones and omits some. Among about 64,000 clones listed, around four fifths were seen once. None of the glioblastoma patients had an isocitrate dehydrogenase mutation. In its sample, this clone was seen once. The V and J genes are TRBV19 and TRBJ2-5, with 7 bases aligning to TRBD1. This receptor was obtained from a human donor with glioblastoma. Here the sequenced sample was blood, taken before dendritic cell vaccination. DNA for the CDR3: TGTGCCAGTAGTGCCCGACAGGGTTCAGAGACCCAGTACTTC. It is translated as CASSARQGSETQYF.